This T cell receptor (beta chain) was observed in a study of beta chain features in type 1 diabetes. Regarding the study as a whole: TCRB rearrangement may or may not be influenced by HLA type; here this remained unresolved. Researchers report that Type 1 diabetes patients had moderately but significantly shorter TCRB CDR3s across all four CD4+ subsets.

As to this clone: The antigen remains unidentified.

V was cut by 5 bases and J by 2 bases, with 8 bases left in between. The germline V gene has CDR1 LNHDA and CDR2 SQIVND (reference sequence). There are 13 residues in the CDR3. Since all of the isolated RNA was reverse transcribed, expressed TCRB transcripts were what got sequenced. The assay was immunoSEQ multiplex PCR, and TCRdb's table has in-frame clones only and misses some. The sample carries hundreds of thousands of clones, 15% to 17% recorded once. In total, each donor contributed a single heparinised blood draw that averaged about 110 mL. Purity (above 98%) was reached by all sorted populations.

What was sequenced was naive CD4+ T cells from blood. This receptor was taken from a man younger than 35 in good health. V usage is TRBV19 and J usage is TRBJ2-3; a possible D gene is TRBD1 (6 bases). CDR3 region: CASSGQFTDTQYF. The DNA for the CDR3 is TGTGCCAGTAGTGGACAGTTCACAGATACGCAGTATTTT.